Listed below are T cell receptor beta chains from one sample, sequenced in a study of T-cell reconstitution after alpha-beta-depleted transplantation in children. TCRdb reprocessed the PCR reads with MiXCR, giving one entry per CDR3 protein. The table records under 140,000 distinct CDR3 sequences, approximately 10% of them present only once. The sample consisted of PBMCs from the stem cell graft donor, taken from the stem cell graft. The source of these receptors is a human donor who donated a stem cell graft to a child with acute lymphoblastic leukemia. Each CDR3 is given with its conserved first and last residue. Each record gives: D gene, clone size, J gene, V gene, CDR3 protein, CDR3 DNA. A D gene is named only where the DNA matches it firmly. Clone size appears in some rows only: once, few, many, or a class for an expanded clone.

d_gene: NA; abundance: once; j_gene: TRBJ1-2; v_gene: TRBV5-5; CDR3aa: CASSLEQGNYGYTF; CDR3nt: TGTGCCAGCAGCTTGGAACAGGGAAACTATGGCTACACCTTC
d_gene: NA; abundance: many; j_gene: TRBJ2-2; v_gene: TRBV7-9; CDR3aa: CASSLSAAGELFF; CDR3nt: TGTGCCAGCAGCTTAAGCGCTGCCGGGGAGCTGTTTTTT
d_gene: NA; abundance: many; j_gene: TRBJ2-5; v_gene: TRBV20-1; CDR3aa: CSARAGHGETQYF; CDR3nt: TGCAGTGCCAGGGCGGGGCATGGAGAGACCCAGTACTTC
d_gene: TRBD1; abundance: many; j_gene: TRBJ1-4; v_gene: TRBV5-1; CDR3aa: CASSLLTGAGEKLFF; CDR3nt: TGCGCCAGCAGCTTGCTTACAGGGGCAGGGGAAAAACTGTTTTTT
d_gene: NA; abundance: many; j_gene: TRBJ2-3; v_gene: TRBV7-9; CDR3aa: CASRPGGPATQYF; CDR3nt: TGTGCCAGCAGACCAGGAGGGCCAGCTACGCAGTATTTT
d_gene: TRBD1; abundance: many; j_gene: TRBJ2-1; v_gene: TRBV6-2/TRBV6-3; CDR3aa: CASRWDRGGNEQFF; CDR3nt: TGTGCCAGCCGCTGGGACAGGGGGGGGAATGAGCAGTTCTTC
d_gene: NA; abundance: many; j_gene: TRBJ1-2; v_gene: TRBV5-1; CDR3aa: CASTDEAGERNYGYTF; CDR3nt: TGCGCCAGCACCGACGAAGCGGGGGAGAGAAACTATGGCTACACCTTC
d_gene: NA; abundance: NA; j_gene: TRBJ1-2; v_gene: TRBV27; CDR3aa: CASSPKGQNGYTF; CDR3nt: TGTGCCAGCAGCCCCAAGGGTCAGAATGGCTACACCTTC
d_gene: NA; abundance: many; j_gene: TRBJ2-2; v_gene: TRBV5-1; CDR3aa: CASSQIRAANTGELFF; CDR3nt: TGCGCCAGCAGCCAAATCCGGGCCGCGAACACCGGGGAGCTGTTTTTT
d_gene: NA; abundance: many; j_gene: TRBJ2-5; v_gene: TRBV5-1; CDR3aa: CASNLGGQGETQYF; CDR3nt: TGCGCCAGCAACTTGGGGGGGCAAGGAGAGACCCAGTACTTC
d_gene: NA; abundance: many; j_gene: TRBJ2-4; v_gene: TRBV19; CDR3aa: CASSMGGRGFTDIQYF; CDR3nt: TGTGCCAGTAGTATGGGTGGCAGGGGCTTTACGGACATTCAGTACTTC
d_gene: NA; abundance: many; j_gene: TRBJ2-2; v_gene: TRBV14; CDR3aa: CASSQVRTKNTGELFF; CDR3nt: TGTGCCAGCAGCCAAGTCCGGACAAAGAACACCGGGGAGCTGTTTTTT
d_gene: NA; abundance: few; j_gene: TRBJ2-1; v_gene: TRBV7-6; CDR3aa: CASSFSTGSRSYNEQFF; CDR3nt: TGTGCCAGCAGCTTCTCTACAGGGTCCCGCTCCTACAATGAGCAGTTCTTC
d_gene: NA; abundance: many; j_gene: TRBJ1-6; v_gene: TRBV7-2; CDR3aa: CASSRDTNNSPLHF; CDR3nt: TGTGCCAGCAGCAGGGACACCAATAATTCACCCCTCCACTTT
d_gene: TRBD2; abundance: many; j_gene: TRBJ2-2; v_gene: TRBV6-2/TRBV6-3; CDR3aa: CASSSARESGELFF; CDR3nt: TGTGCCAGCAGCTCGGCGCGGGAGTCCGGGGAGCTGTTTTTT
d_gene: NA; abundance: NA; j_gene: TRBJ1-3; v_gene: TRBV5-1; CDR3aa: CASSLGGSSGNTIYF; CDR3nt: TGCGCCAGCAGCTTGGGAGGGAGCTCTGGAAACACCATATATTTT
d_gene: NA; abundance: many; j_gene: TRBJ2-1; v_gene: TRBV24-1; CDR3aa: CATQRNTYNEQFF; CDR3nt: TGTGCCACCCAGCGGAACACTTACAATGAGCAGTTCTTC
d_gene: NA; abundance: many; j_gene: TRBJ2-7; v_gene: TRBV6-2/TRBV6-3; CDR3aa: CASSYYRAYEQYF; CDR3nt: TGTGCCAGCAGTTACTACCGAGCCTACGAGCAGTACTTC
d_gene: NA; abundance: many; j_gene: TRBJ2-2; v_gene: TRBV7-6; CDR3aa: CASSLWVPNIAGELFF; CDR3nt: TGTGCCAGCAGCTTATGGGTCCCTAACATAGCCGGGGAGCTGTTTTTT
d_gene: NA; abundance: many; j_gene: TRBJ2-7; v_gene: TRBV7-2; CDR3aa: CASSNSGHSSYEQYF; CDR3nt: TGTGCCAGCAGCAACAGCGGACATAGCTCCTACGAGCAGTACTTC
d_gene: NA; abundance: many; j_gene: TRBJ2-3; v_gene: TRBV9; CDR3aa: CASSARADTQYF; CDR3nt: TGTGCCAGCAGCGCTCGGGCAGATACGCAGTATTTT
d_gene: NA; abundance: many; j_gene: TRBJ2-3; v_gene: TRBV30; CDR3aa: CAWSVKDTQYF; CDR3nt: TGTGCCTGGAGTGTAAAGGATACGCAGTATTTT
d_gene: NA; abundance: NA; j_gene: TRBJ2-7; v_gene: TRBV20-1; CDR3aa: CSAGIAELYEQYF; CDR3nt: TGCAGTGCTGGAATAGCGGAGCTCTACGAGCAGTACTTC
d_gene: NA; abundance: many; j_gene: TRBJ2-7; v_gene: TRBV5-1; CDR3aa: CASSPESYEQYF; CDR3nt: TGCGCCAGCAGCCCGGAATCATACGAGCAGTACTTC
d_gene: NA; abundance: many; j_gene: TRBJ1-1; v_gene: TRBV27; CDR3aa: CASRSARGGTIPEAFF; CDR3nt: TGTGCCAGCAGATCCGCGAGGGGGGGAACGATACCTGAAGCTTTCTTT